This TCR beta chain was identified during a study of blood T cell repertoires in COVID-19. Across the study: Whether acute or convalescent, the COVID-19 samples came from the United States, Italy and Spain. T cells, B-cell-depleted T cells, or PBMCs provided the cDNA or gDNA that served as material.

Study processing details: For nucleated cells, counts were estimated from reference gene primer amplification. Produced via immunoSEQ multiplex PCR; TCRdb's table is partial and in-frame only. V and J calls and clone size are as listed in that table; D and trimming were resolved from the DNA. The table includes about 180,000 clones, approximately 85% detected once. The V and J ends lost 2 bases and 0 bases respectively, with 12 bases between them. The germline V gene has CDR1 SGHNT and CDR2 YYREEE (reference sequence). The CDR3 contains 16 residues. J is TRBJ2-1 and V is TRBV5-4; D possibly corresponds to TRBD2 (7 bases). The specimen was peripheral blood. The sequence was obtained from an elderly woman with acute or convalescent COVID-19. The CDR3 reads CASSLGGASSYNEQFF. The CDR3 nucleotides are TGTGCCAGCAGCTTAGGGGGGGCGAGCTCCTACAATGAGCAGTTCTTC.